The rows below give T cell receptor beta chains drawn from one sample of a study of T-cell reconstitution after alpha-beta-depleted transplantation in children. MiXCR was run by TCRdb on the PCR reads, yielding one entry per CDR3 protein. Altogether some 200,000 distinct CDR3 sequences are present, approximately 6.8% being singletons, with the ten largest covering 4.5% to 5.5%. Sample: PBMCs, taken before TCRalphabeta/CD19-depleted stem cell transplant. The receptor source for this set is a girl in the first two years of life with combined immunodeficiency, due to receive a stem cell transplant. The CDR3 runs from the conserved cysteine through the conserved F or W. Fields, in order: clone size, V gene, D gene, J gene, CDR3 DNA, CDR3 protein. The D gene is left open where the match is weak. Part of the rows lack a size; the others show once, few, many or a class for expanded clones.

clone_size: many
v_call: TRBV20-1
d_call: .
j_call: TRBJ2-3
cdr3_nt: TGCAGTGCTAGAGATGGGGAAGGGCTCGGGAAGACGCAGTATTTT
cdr3_aa: CSARDGEGLGKTQYF

clone_size: many
v_call: TRBV12-3/TRBV12-4
d_call: .
j_call: TRBJ2-4
cdr3_nt: TGTGCCAGCAGTTTATCTACGGGGCATGCCAAAAACATTCAGTACTTC
cdr3_aa: CASSLSTGHAKNIQYF

clone_size: many
v_call: TRBV21-1
d_call: .
j_call: TRBJ1-5
cdr3_nt: TGTGCCAGCAGCAAGGGGCAGGGTGGTCAGCCTCAGCATTTT
cdr3_aa: CASSKGQGGQPQHF

clone_size: few
v_call: TRBV6-2/TRBV6-3
d_call: .
j_call: TRBJ2-7
cdr3_nt: TGTGCCAGCAGTCACCTTACCTACGAGCAGTACTTC
cdr3_aa: CASSHLTYEQYF

clone_size: many
v_call: TRBV29-1
d_call: .
j_call: TRBJ1-5
cdr3_nt: TGCAGCGTTGAAGAGGGTTTTAATCAGCCCCAGCATTTT
cdr3_aa: CSVEEGFNQPQHF

clone_size: many
v_call: TRBV7-9
d_call: .
j_call: TRBJ1-6
cdr3_nt: TGTGCCAGCAGCCGGGGCGGCTCACCCCTCCACTTT
cdr3_aa: CASSRGGSPLHF

clone_size: many
v_call: TRBV12-3/TRBV12-4
d_call: TRBD2
j_call: TRBJ2-1
cdr3_nt: TGTGCCAGCAGTTTGCTTATAGCGTGGGCTAGCGGGAGCCTGAGCTCCTACAATGAGCAGTTCTTC
cdr3_aa: CASSLLIAWASGSLSSYNEQFF

clone_size: many
v_call: TRBV9
d_call: .
j_call: TRBJ2-1
cdr3_nt: TGTGCCAGCAGCGTAGGTGTCAATGAGCAGTTCTTC
cdr3_aa: CASSVGVNEQFF

clone_size: many
v_call: TRBV29-1
d_call: .
j_call: TRBJ2-5
cdr3_nt: TGCAGCGTGAGCCTAGGGACACAGTACTTC
cdr3_aa: CSVSLGTQYF

clone_size: .
v_call: TRBV6-6
d_call: .
j_call: TRBJ1-1
cdr3_nt: TGTTACAATGGCACTGAAGCTTTCTTT
cdr3_aa: CYNGTEAFF

clone_size: many
v_call: TRBV28
d_call: .
j_call: TRBJ2-5
cdr3_nt: TGTGCCAGCAGTTTGCGGTTGCCTCTTCAAGAGACCCAGTACTTC
cdr3_aa: CASSLRLPLQETQYF

clone_size: many
v_call: TRBV7-2
d_call: .
j_call: TRBJ1-2
cdr3_nt: TGTGCCAGCAGCTTAGTTTCCCAGTTTAACTATGGCTACACCTTC
cdr3_aa: CASSLVSQFNYGYTF

clone_size: .
v_call: TRBV3-1
d_call: TRBD2
j_call: TRBJ2-2
cdr3_nt: TGTGCCAGCAGCCCACGCGAGCGGGGGGCGGCCACCGGGGAGCTGTTTTTT
cdr3_aa: CASSPRERGAATGELFF

clone_size: many
v_call: TRBV4-1
d_call: .
j_call: TRBJ2-7
cdr3_nt: TGCGCCAGCAGCCAAGCGGAAGGGGGGAAGCAGTACTTC
cdr3_aa: CASSQAEGGKQYF

clone_size: many
v_call: TRBV28
d_call: TRBD1
j_call: TRBJ1-5
cdr3_nt: TGTGCCAGCAGCCGAGGACAGGGATTGGCACGGCAGCCCCAGCATTTT
cdr3_aa: CASSRGQGLARQPQHF

clone_size: .
v_call: TRBV29-1
d_call: .
j_call: TRBJ2-7
cdr3_nt: TGCAGCGTTGAAAAACAGGGCTACGAGCAGTACTTC
cdr3_aa: CSVEKQGYEQYF

clone_size: many
v_call: TRBV28
d_call: TRBD1
j_call: TRBJ1-6
cdr3_nt: TGTGCCAGCAGTGAGACAGGGTTACTATCACCCCTCCACTTT
cdr3_aa: CASSETGLLSPLHF

clone_size: many
v_call: TRBV7-8
d_call: .
j_call: TRBJ2-3
cdr3_nt: TGTGCCAGCAGCTCTAATTTCTACAGGGTAGGGACAGATACGCAGTATTTT
cdr3_aa: CASSSNFYRVGTDTQYF

clone_size: many
v_call: TRBV29-1
d_call: .
j_call: TRBJ2-3
cdr3_nt: TGCAGCGTTGAGAGGGGTCACACAGATACGCAGTATTTT
cdr3_aa: CSVERGHTDTQYF

clone_size: many
v_call: TRBV7-3
d_call: .
j_call: TRBJ1-1
cdr3_nt: TGTGCCAGCAGCTTATTGGAGAACACTGAAGCTTTCTTT
cdr3_aa: CASSLLENTEAFF

clone_size: few
v_call: TRBV12-3/TRBV12-4
d_call: TRBD2
j_call: TRBJ2-7
cdr3_nt: TGTGCCAGCACCTTAGGAGAGAGCGGGGGCGAGCAGTACTTC
cdr3_aa: CASTLGESGGEQYF

clone_size: many
v_call: TRBV28
d_call: .
j_call: TRBJ2-4
cdr3_nt: TGTGCCAGCACCTCGGAACCGGGGCCGTACTTC
cdr3_aa: CASTSEPGPYF

clone_size: many
v_call: TRBV7-2
d_call: .
j_call: TRBJ2-2
cdr3_nt: TGTGCCAGCACCCAACTCAACCCCCACACCGGGGAGCTGTTTTTT
cdr3_aa: CASTQLNPHTGELFF

clone_size: many
v_call: TRBV28
d_call: TRBD1
j_call: TRBJ2-7
cdr3_nt: TGTGCCAGCAGCTTGACAGGGTCGACCTACGAGCAGTACTTC
cdr3_aa: CASSLTGSTYEQYF

clone_size: .
v_call: TRBV20-1
d_call: .
j_call: TRBJ2-3
cdr3_nt: TGCAGTGCTAGATGGGCAGAGACTAGCACAGATACGCAGTATTTT
cdr3_aa: CSARWAETSTDTQYF

clone_size: .
v_call: TRBV5-1
d_call: .
j_call: TRBJ2-7
cdr3_nt: TGCGCCAGCAGCTGGCCCCGGGACACCGGCTCCTACGAGCAGTACTTC
cdr3_aa: CASSWPRDTGSYEQYF

clone_size: many
v_call: TRBV15
d_call: .
j_call: TRBJ2-7
cdr3_nt: TGTGCCACCAGCAGAGATTGGGTGTACGAGCAGTACTTC
cdr3_aa: CATSRDWVYEQYF

clone_size: many
v_call: TRBV9
d_call: TRBD2
j_call: TRBJ2-1
cdr3_nt: TGTGCCAGCAGCGTAGCAAAGCGGGGGGGACCCTACGGGTACAATGAGCAGTTCTTC
cdr3_aa: CASSVAKRGGPYGYNEQFF

clone_size: many
v_call: TRBV4-1
d_call: .
j_call: TRBJ2-6
cdr3_nt: TGCGCCAGCAGCCAAGTAGGGTTCCTCTCTGGGGCCAACGTCCTGACTTTC
cdr3_aa: CASSQVGFLSGANVLTF

clone_size: many
v_call: TRBV27
d_call: TRBD1
j_call: TRBJ2-7
cdr3_nt: TGTGCCAGCAGTGAGGGACAGGGGTACGAGCAGTACTTC
cdr3_aa: CASSEGQGYEQYF

clone_size: many
v_call: TRBV20-1
d_call: .
j_call: TRBJ1-2
cdr3_nt: TGCAGTCTGATACATATTAACTATGGCTACACCTTC
cdr3_aa: CSLIHINYGYTF

clone_size: many
v_call: TRBV28
d_call: .
j_call: TRBJ1-5
cdr3_nt: TGTGCCAGCGGGAACTATGACAATCAGCCCCAGCATTTT
cdr3_aa: CASGNYDNQPQHF

clone_size: many
v_call: TRBV6-2/TRBV6-3
d_call: .
j_call: TRBJ2-7
cdr3_nt: TGTGCCAGCAGTTACTCCCGACGGACCTACGAGCAGTACTTC
cdr3_aa: CASSYSRRTYEQYF

clone_size: many
v_call: TRBV7-2
d_call: .
j_call: TRBJ2-3
cdr3_nt: TGTGCCAGCAGCTTAAGTCACACAGATACGCAGTATTTT
cdr3_aa: CASSLSHTDTQYF

clone_size: few
v_call: TRBV12-3/TRBV12-4
d_call: TRBD2
j_call: TRBJ2-5
cdr3_nt: TGTGCCAGCAGTTTTGGGGCAAGACTAGCGGGGATCGAGACCCAGTACTTC
cdr3_aa: CASSFGARLAGIETQYF

clone_size: .
v_call: TRBV7-2
d_call: TRBD2
j_call: TRBJ2-5
cdr3_nt: TGTGCCAGCAGCTTAGCTGGACTAGCTCGGGAGACCCAGTACTTC
cdr3_aa: CASSLAGLARETQYF

clone_size: many
v_call: TRBV6-5
d_call: .
j_call: TRBJ2-7
cdr3_nt: TGTGCCAGCAGTTCCGCAGCCTTTACCTACGAGCAGTACTTC
cdr3_aa: CASSSAAFTYEQYF